What follows is one T cell receptor beta chain and its context. These data belong to a study of blood T cell repertoires in COVID-19. Background on the study: Acute-phase and convalescent COVID-19 samples originated in the United States, Italy and Spain. T cells, B-cell-depleted T cells, or PBMCs provided the cDNA or gDNA that served as material.

The CDR3 contains 14 residues. V lost 1 base, J lost 4 bases, and 10 bases lay in between. CDR1 is SGHNT and CDR2 is YENEEA in the germline V gene. Study processing details: Nucleated cell number was recorded as an estimate derived from reference gene primer amplification. TCRdb's copy holds only in-frame clones and misses some; the assay was immunoSEQ multiplex PCR. The DNA was the basis for D and trimming; V, J and clone size are from that table. There are about 270,000 clones in the sample; around nine tenths occur only once, and less than 2.5% lies in the top ten. Material for sequencing was peripheral blood. The origin of this receptor is a man aged 50 to 60 with acute or convalescent COVID-19. The chain is built from TRBV11-3 and TRBJ1-1; possibly TRBD1 for D (5 bases). CDR3 in amino acids: CASSLGGESTEAFF. In DNA, the CDR3 is TGTGCCAGCAGCTTAGGGGGGGAAAGCACTGAAGCTTTCTTT.